This T cell receptor (beta chain) was recorded in a study of blood T cell repertoires in COVID-19. About the study: The United States, Italy and Spain supplied acute and convalescent COVID-19 samples. T cells, B-cell-depleted T cells, or PBMCs provided the cDNA or gDNA that served as material.

Original handling: Reference gene primer amplification yielded estimated nucleated cell counts. This table comes from immunoSEQ multiplex PCR, and its TCRdb copy is limited to in-frame clones, with some not included. V and J calls and clone size are copied from that table; D and trimming were computed from the DNA. This sample has about 73,000 clones; roughly 89% occur once, and the top ten carry approximately 9%. The CDR3 loop spans 17 amino acids. Trimming took 5 bases from V and 4 from J; bases not matched to a gene: 14. Germline CDR1 reads SGHNT; CDR2 reads YYREEE (reference sequence). This receptor was taken from a man older than 75 with acute or convalescent COVID-19. The genes are TRBV5-4 and TRBJ2-1, with 8 bases matching TRBD1. Material: peripheral blood. The CDR3 region is CASRQGRPGTGYNEQFF. Here the CDR3 DNA reads TGTGCCAGCAGACAAGGACGCCCCGGGACAGGTTACAATGAGCAGTTCTTC.